These 8 T cell receptor beta chains were sequenced from one sample in a study. TCRdb fed the reads into MiXCR, producing one record per CDR3 protein. Of about 15,000 distinct CDR3 sequences listed, about 35% are singletons. Input material: blood. All receptors come from a human donor.

On this clonotype: A clone one base away is much larger, so this may be a read error. The chain links TRBV4-2 to TRBJ1-3; D call uncertain. The V end was cut by 0 bases, the J end by 2 bases, with 11 bases between. The CDR3 contains 16 residues. Germline assignment: CDR1 LGHNA and CDR2 YNFKEQ. The CDR3 nucleotides are TGTGCCAGCAGCCAAGATCTTCTGAACCCTGGAAACACCATATATTTT. It encodes CASSQDLLNPGNTIYF.

V gene TRBV6-1 combines with J gene TRBJ2-7, with D unresolved. V lost 2 bases to trimming and J lost 5 bases, with 10 bases between them. CDR3 size: 13 residues. Germline V lookup: CDR1 MNHNS, CDR2 SASEGT. DNA for the CDR3: TGTGCCAGCAGTGAATGGGAAAACAACGAGCAGTACTTC. As protein: CASSEWENNEQYF.

Ten or more counts support this clonotype. V gene TRBV14 combines with J gene TRBJ2-7, with TRBD2 identical over 11 bases. V was pared by 3 bases and J by 5 bases, with 6 bases of the junction left unmatched. The CDR3 loop spans 15 amino acids. Germline CDR1 is SGHDN and CDR2 is FVKESK. The CDR3 loop reads CASSQRSGRAHEQYF. CDR3 DNA sequence: TGTGCCAGCAGCCAGCGTAGCGGGAGGGCCCACGAGCAGTACTTC.

This chain links TRBV5-1 with TRBJ2-7; 9 nucleotides align to TRBD1. The CDR3 consists of 15 residues. V trimming: 3 bases; J trimming: 4 bases; junction bases outside the gene matches: 8. The germline V gene has CDR1 SGHRS and CDR2 YFSETQ. The CDR3 loop reads CASSSPGQGSYEQYF. The CDR3 nucleotides are TGCGCCAGCAGCTCGCCGGGACAGGGTTCTTACGAGCAGTACTTC.

The V call is TRBV20-1, the J call TRBJ2-7; 10 bases align to TRBD2. The CDR3 is 16 residues long. Looked up from germline, CDR1 is DFQATT and CDR2 is SNEGSKA (reference sequence). Trimming took 6 bases from V and 2 from J; bases not matched to a gene: 13. For the CDR3, the DNA is TGCAGTGCCTGGTTGCAGCGGGAGGGTTTCACCTACGAGCAGTACTTC. Translating it yields CSAWLQREGFTYEQYF.

This chain uses TRBV4-2 with TRBJ2-2; D call uncertain. The CDR3 contains 10 residues. Germline V CDR1 and CDR2: LGHNA, YNFKEQ. V lost 3 bases and J lost 8, with 1 base in between. As DNA, the CDR3 is TGTGCCAGCAGCCAGGGGGAGCTGTTTTTT. Protein: CASSQGELFF.

At least ten counts were recorded for this clonotype. The chain uses TRBV4-3 and TRBJ1-3; D not resolved. The CDR3 length is 16 residues. Germline CDR1 and CDR2: LGHNA and YSLEER. V shed 2 bases and J shed 0 bases, with 11 bases lying between them. DNA for the CDR3: TGCGCCAGCAGCCAATTAGGGAGGGCCTCTGGAAACACCATATATTTT. It encodes CASSQLGRASGNTIYF.

The V gene is TRBV20-1, the J gene TRBJ1-5, with TRBD1 as a possible D gene (6 bases). Germline values: CDR1 DFQATT, CDR2 SNEGSKA (reference sequence). The CDR3 consists of 12 residues. The CDR3: CSQDQGRKPQHF. CDR3 in DNA: TGCAGCCAAGACCAGGGGAGAAAGCCCCAGCATTTT.